This T cell receptor beta chain was captured in a study of liver allograft versus peripheral blood T cells (dated by TCRdb to the early 2020s). Study-level background: The study compared T cell receptor repertoires found within transplanted livers against repertoires in the peripheral blood of liver transplant recipients.

This clonotype has at least ten counts. Its cognate antigen has yet to be identified. Per-base quality was not reported, and no clone a single base away is much larger than it. Broader findings and caveats from the paper: T cell receptor repertoires inside liver allografts were reported to differ from those detected in peripheral blood.

Sequencing relied on an Illumina MiSeq. The public reads were reanalyzed by TCRdb: fastp trimming at Q25, MiXCR alignment, in-frame beta chains only. Each record represents a unique CDR3 protein, reported with the most common genes and DNA among its rows. This sample gives fewer than 15,000 distinct CDR3 sequences in total; over 15% of them show up just once. Of the sample, over 10% falls within the top ten clones. Taken from cysteine to phenylalanine, the CDR3 has 14 residues. The only DNA kept is the CDR3, 42 bases in frame from the first base. The germline V gene specifies ENHRY as CDR1 and SYGVKD as CDR2. Relative to germline, V is missing 3 bases and J is missing 3 bases, with 2 bases of the junction outside any gene match.

This TCR came from a human patient who had a liver transplant. Following transplantation, T cells from the graft donor may be among those present. The chain uses TRBV10-3 and TRBJ2-7; TRBD2 matches 10 bases in the middle. The CDR3: CAISELAGNYEQYF. The sequenced DNA is TGTGCCATCAGTGAACTAGCGGGGAACTACGAGCAGTACTTC.